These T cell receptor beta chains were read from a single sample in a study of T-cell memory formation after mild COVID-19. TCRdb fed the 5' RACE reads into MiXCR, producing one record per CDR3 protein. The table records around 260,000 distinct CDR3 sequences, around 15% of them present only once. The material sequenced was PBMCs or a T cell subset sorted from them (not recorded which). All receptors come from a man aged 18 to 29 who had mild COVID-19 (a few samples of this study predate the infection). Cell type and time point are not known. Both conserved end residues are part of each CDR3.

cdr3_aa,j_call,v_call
CASSQGPREGTQYF,TRBJ2-5,TRBV4-1
CASRPGQQGTEAFF,TRBJ1-1,TRBV6-5
CASSLVSRAEYGYTF,TRBJ1-2,TRBV7-2
CASSFGTLVTEAFF,TRBJ1-1,TRBV7-9
CASSPGGWNSPLHF,TRBJ1-6,TRBV2
CASSLYSGKNTEAFF,TRBJ1-1,TRBV7-2
CAIARQGNSPLHF,TRBJ1-6,TRBV10-3
CASFTAYNEQFF,TRBJ2-1,TRBV28
CASSQGTGLRYSNQPQHF,TRBJ1-5,TRBV4-1
CASSPRGRGVSYEQYF,TRBJ2-7,TRBV4-2
CASSLSPLGGEAFF,TRBJ1-1,TRBV27
CAISGGQYNEQFF,TRBJ2-1,TRBV10-3
CASVPPGGGETQYF,TRBJ2-5,TRBV7-2
CASSRVRRELFF,TRBJ2-2,TRBV12-3/TRBV12-4
CASSQGPPDEAFF,TRBJ1-1,TRBV4-1
CASSGVGDQETQYF,TRBJ2-5,TRBV2
CASSPVAGPAGNEQFF,TRBJ2-1,TRBV18
CASRQDRGATDTQYF,TRBJ2-3,TRBV7-2
CASSGQWAEAFF,TRBJ1-1,TRBV3-1
CASSFSSGAYNEQFF,TRBJ2-1,TRBV11-3
CASSFTGNEQFF,TRBJ2-1,TRBV27
CSARTMGGTDEAFF,TRBJ1-1,TRBV20-1
CASSPLDRDTGANVLTF,TRBJ2-6,TRBV7-2
CASRPLAGADTDTQYF,TRBJ2-3,TRBV4-1
CASSRDSTPNEQFF,TRBJ2-1,TRBV3-1
CASSQGASGGANEQFF,TRBJ2-1,TRBV3-1
CASTPVSGHSGNTIYF,TRBJ1-3,TRBV12-3/TRBV12-4
CASSVNSYQPQHF,TRBJ1-5,TRBV11-2
CAISRTAKNQETQYF,TRBJ2-5,TRBV10-3
CASSRNAEIYGYTF,TRBJ1-2,TRBV6-2/TRBV6-3
CSARLTVADTQYF,TRBJ2-3,TRBV20-1
CASSLAGTAAPYEQYF,TRBJ2-7,TRBV5-6
CAWSPGAYNEQFF,TRBJ2-1,TRBV30
CAWSGEGYTEAFF,TRBJ1-1,TRBV30
CASSFFFEGYEQYF,TRBJ2-7,TRBV7-2
CASSLIGQGLNTGELFF,TRBJ2-2,TRBV7-8
CASGPLELYEQYF,TRBJ2-7,TRBV6-5
CASSMTSSDEQFF,TRBJ2-1,TRBV19
CASSYSTSGDNEQFF,TRBJ2-1,TRBV6-5
CASSRTFNQPQHF,TRBJ1-5,TRBV28
CSAIRGHGNQPQHF,TRBJ1-5,TRBV20-1
CASSQLGGYGYTF,TRBJ1-2,TRBV6-2/TRBV6-3
CASSAAGRETQYF,TRBJ2-5,TRBV9
CASSAPGLALIGTGELFF,TRBJ2-2,TRBV7-2
CASSYPPGAFGNTIYF,TRBJ1-3,TRBV6-6
CASSDSAGVQGPQHF,TRBJ1-5,TRBV2
CASSSYRGLGNTIYF,TRBJ1-3,TRBV7-2
CASSRDPDREQAFF,TRBJ1-1,TRBV6-5
CASSSSQGREPQHF,TRBJ1-5,TRBV7-2
CASSEALGRPNTEAFF,TRBJ1-1,TRBV2
CASILANEQFF,TRBJ2-1,TRBV7-9
CSAERGDSTDTQYF,TRBJ2-3,TRBV20-1
CATSRTGQSYEQYF,TRBJ2-7,TRBV15
CASSYARNNYGYTF,TRBJ1-2,TRBV6-5
CASSLSFAGGMSYNEQFF,TRBJ2-1,TRBV7-7
CASSPGLAANEQFF,TRBJ2-1,TRBV5-6
CAWSRQGFYEQYF,TRBJ2-7,TRBV30
CASSQDQGGYEQYF,TRBJ2-7,TRBV4-1
CASSPRDRGISGYTF,TRBJ1-2,TRBV11-2
CASSGNRVGYTF,TRBJ1-2,TRBV6-5